The 25 T cell receptor beta chains reported below all come from one sample, sequenced in a study of T cell clonality in common variable immunodeficiency. Overall study findings and caveats: Reportedly, TCR beta sequences from common variable immunodeficiency showed fewer deletions and N-nucleotide insertions.

Their target antigens are unknown. Produced via immunoSEQ multiplex PCR; TCRdb's table is partial and in-frame only. The data show roughly 29,000 clones, with none appearing a single time. The specimen was peripheral blood mononuclear cells. These receptors all stem from a human donor with common variable immunodeficiency.

This clone was recorded at least ten times. CDR3 DNA (partial): TGTGCCTGGAAGAGGGACAGGGGGGCCGGCTATGGC. It translates to CAWKRDRGAGYG. In full, the CDR3 is CAWKRDRGAGYGYTF. The chain links TRBV30 to TRBJ1-2, with 11 nucleotides matching TRBD1. The read finishes 3 residues shy of the CDR3 end, and the germline J gene is used to complete it. The CDR3 spans 15 residues. Trimming cost V 4 bases and J 4 bases; bases outside gene matches: 8. From germline, CDR1 is GTSNPN and CDR2 SVGIG (reference sequence).

This clone came up a few times. The read comes to an end 3 residues before the CDR3 does, leaving the germline J gene to fill in the end. The rearrangement uses TRBV20-1 and TRBJ2-7, with 11 bases matching TRBD2. J gave up 4 bases and V 2 bases, and 7 bases lay outside the gene matches. The CDR3 consists of 15 residues. Germline CDR1 DFQATT, CDR2 SNEGSKA (reference sequence). The sequenced CDR3 bases are TGCAGTGCTAGACAGCCAGCTAGCGGGAGGTACGAG. Protein sequence: CSARQPASGRYE. In full, the CDR3 is CSARQPASGRYEQYF.

A remark on this clone: Read coverage stops 3 residues before the CDR3 terminus; the germline J gene supplies the remainder. The V gene is TRBV2, the J gene TRBJ1-5, with TRBD1 matching 7 bases. CDR1 is SNHLY and CDR2 is FYNNEI in the germline V gene. The CDR3 has 14 residues. Trimming removed 0 bases from V and 6 bases from J; junction bases left unmatched: 2. Partial CDR3 DNA: TGTGCCAGCAGTGAAGCAAGGGGGCGTCAGCCC. Translation: CASSEARGRQP. The whole CDR3 region reads CASSEARGRQPQHF. Together with reference TRBV2 and TRBJ1-5, the CDR3 gives the full variable domain: EPEVTQTPSHQVTQMGQEVILRCVPISNHLYFYWYRQILGQKVEFLVSFYNNEISEKSEIFDDQFSVERPDGSNFTLKIRSTKLEDSAMYFCASSEARGRQPQHFGDGTRLSIL.

This clone was counted between two and nine times. The read halts 3 residues ahead of the CDR3 end, with the missing end drawn from the germline J gene. This chain connects TRBV18 to TRBJ2-1, with 13 positions matching TRBD2. The CDR3 has 17 amino acids. CDR1 is KGHSH, CDR2 LQKENI, per germline. V trimming: 1 base; J trimming: 3 bases; junction bases outside the gene matches: 3. Incomplete CDR3 DNA: TGTGCCAGCTCACCACGACTAGCGGGAGGACACTACAATGAG. Protein: CASSPRLAGGHYNE. The whole CDR3 protein is CASSPRLAGGHYNEQFF.

This clone turned up a few times. The DNA ends 3 residues before the CDR3 does, and the rest of the CDR3 is filled in from the germline J gene. This chain joins TRBV7-9 and TRBJ1-4; 7 bases align to TRBD1. There are 15 residues in the CDR3. Losses at the gene ends were 2 bases for V and 8 bases for J; bases not matched to a gene: 8. Germline CDR1 is SEHNR and CDR2 is FQNEAQ (reference sequence). The CDR3 is CASSLIGGGQEKLFF. The sequenced CDR3 bases are TGTGCCAGCAGCTTAATTGGAGGGGGCCAGGAAAAA. Using reference TRBV7-9 and TRBJ1-4 for the parts outside the CDR3, the full variable domain is DTGVSQNPRHKITKRGQNVTFRCDPISEHNRLYWYRQTLGQGPEFLTYFQNEAQLEKSRLLSDRFSAERPKGSFSTLEIQRTEQGDSAMYLCASSLIGGGQEKLFFGSGTQLSVL.

This clone was recorded many times. The read comes to an end 3 residues before the CDR3 does, leaving the germline J gene to fill in the end. The V call is TRBV5-6, the J call TRBJ1-6, with 7 bases that match TRBD1. The V segment lost 4 bases and the J segment 3 bases; nucleotides outside the gene matches: 1. Germline V gene sequence: CDR1 SGHDT, CDR2 YYEEEE. The CDR3 extends over 14 amino acids. The CDR3 bases that were read are TGTGCCAGCAGCCGGGACAGCTATAATTCACCC. The encoded protein is CASSRDSYNSP. The full CDR3 reads CASSRDSYNSPLHF.

This clone has ten or more counts. Incomplete CDR3 DNA: TGCGCCACCAGTATGGGGGGTACG. Protein: CATSMGGT. The CDR3 reads in full as CATSMGGTQYF. The rearrangement links TRBV5-1 to TRBJ2-3, with D perhaps TRBD2 (6 bases). The read falls 3 residues short of the CDR3 end, and the missing part is taken from the germline J gene. The CDR3 is 11 amino acids. Trimming removed 9 bases at V and 8 bases at J, with 13 bases between. CDR1 is SGHRS and CDR2 is YFSETQ in the germline V gene.

This clone was seen repeatedly, ten times or more. The read ends 3 residues early relative to the CDR3; the germline J gene fills the gap. The chain couples TRBV29-1 to TRBJ2-1; D gene unclear. Germline V gene sequence: CDR1 SQVTM, CDR2 ANQGSEA. There are 13 residues in the CDR3. The V end lost 3 bases, the J end lost 8 bases, and 14 bases lay between the germline ends. The CDR3 sequence is CSVDGGVGYEQFF. The covered CDR3 bases are TGCAGCGTTGATGGTGGAGTGGGCTATGAG.

Concerning this clone itself: Read data end 3 residues before the CDR3 end; the end is taken from the germline J gene. The rearrangement links TRBV20-1 to TRBJ2-7; D is unclear. The CDR3 totals 15 residues. With 3 bases removed from V and 0 bases from J, the gap between germline ends came to 15 bases. Looked up from germline, CDR1 is DFQATT and CDR2 is SNEGSKA (reference sequence). CDR3 sequence: CSASGSRPLSYEQYF. The sequenced CDR3 bases are TGCAGTGCTAGCGGCTCGCGGCCCCTCTCCTACGAG.

This clone was picked up many times. The CDR3 is cut off 3 residues early in the read; its end comes from the germline J gene. The gene calls are TRBV5-1 and TRBJ2-3; 10 bases align to TRBD2. Trimming took 4 bases from V and 0 from J; bases not matched to a gene: 20. The germline V gene has CDR1 SGHRS and CDR2 YFSETQ. The CDR3 totals 21 residues. The CDR3 sequence: CASSPPPGTAGGPHSTDTQYF. Incomplete CDR3 DNA: TGCGCCAGCAGCCCCCCCCCGGGTACAGCGGGAGGGCCACATAGCACAGATACG.

This clone has a count of ten or more. The read comes to an end 3 residues before the CDR3 does, leaving the germline J gene to fill in the end. The chain uses TRBV2 and TRBJ1-1; 8 bases are shared with TRBD1. The CDR3 loop spans 14 amino acids. Trimming at V came to 6 bases and at J to 1 base, leaving 4 bases not matched to a gene. Germline lookup yields CDR1 SNHLY and CDR2 FYNNEI. The DNA read from the CDR3 is TGTGCCAGCAGGTTGACAGGGGAGAACACTGAA. Protein: CASRLTGENTE. The complete CDR3 reads CASRLTGENTEAFF. The entire variable domain, with the rest obtained from reference TRBV2 and TRBJ1-1, is as follows: EPEVTQTPSHQVTQMGQEVILRCVPISNHLYFYWYRQILGQKVEFLVSFYNNEISEKSEIFDDQFSVERPDGSNFTLKIRSTKLEDSAMYFCASRLTGENTEAFFGQGTRLTVV.

The table lists this clone with many counts. The sequenced fragment ends 3 residues before the CDR3 boundary, so the rest is inferred from the germline J gene. V gene TRBV5-1 combines with J gene TRBJ2-7; the D gene is possibly TRBD2 (5 bases). Trimming left V 0 bases short and J 3 bases short, with 13 bases between. CDR3 length: 15 amino acids. Germline-derived CDR1 and CDR2 are SGHRS and YFSETQ. The CDR3 loop reads CASSLVLANSYEQYF. The DNA read from the CDR3 is TGCGCCAGCAGCTTGGTTCTAGCAAACAGCTACGAG.

This clone was counted at least ten times. The sequenced fragment ends 3 residues before the CDR3 boundary, so the rest is inferred from the germline J gene. V usage is TRBV5-6 and J usage is TRBJ1-5; D is perhaps TRBD1 (5 bases). The ends were cut back, 0 bases at V and 1 base at J, with 8 bases in the middle. This CDR3 has 15 amino acids. The germline gives CDR1 SGHDT, CDR2 YYEEEE. The DNA read from the CDR3 is TGTGCCAGCAGCTTGGGATGGACAAGCAATCAGCCC. It encodes CASSLGWTSNQP. The entire CDR3 is CASSLGWTSNQPQHF.

There are many counts of this clone. The covered CDR3 bases are TGCGCCAGCAGCTTGGACGGGACTAGCGTGGAGACC. Translation gives CASSLDGTSVET. In full, the CDR3 is CASSLDGTSVETQYF. V is TRBV5-1 and J is TRBJ2-5; TRBD2 aligns across 10 bases. The read comes to an end 3 residues before the CDR3 does, leaving the germline J gene to fill in the end. This CDR3 comprises 15 residues. The junction had 4 bases not matched to a gene; V was cut back by 0 bases and J by 5 bases. Germline loops: CDR1 SGHRS, CDR2 YFSETQ.

This clone was seen a handful of times. The sequenced fragment ends 3 residues before the CDR3 boundary, so the rest is inferred from the germline J gene. The chain is built from TRBV19 and TRBJ2-4; 7 nucleotides align to TRBD1. Per germline, CDR1 LNHDA and CDR2 SQIVND (reference sequence). Trimming removed 3 bases from V and 3 bases from J; junction bases left unmatched: 2. The CDR3 runs 14 residues. The CDR3 bases that were read are TGTGCCAGTAGTATGGGACAGTACAAAAACATT. Its protein is CASSMGQYKNI. The entire CDR3 sequence reads CASSMGQYKNIQYF.

This clone has ten or more counts. The read is 3 residues too short to cover the CDR3 end, so that end is filled in from the germline J gene. This chain connects TRBV20-1 to TRBJ2-5, with a possible D match to TRBD1 (6 bases). The CDR3 spans 14 residues. The V end lost 5 bases, the J end lost 2 bases, and 15 bases lay between the germline ends. Looked up from germline, CDR1 is DFQATT and CDR2 is SNEGSKA (reference sequence). The CDR3 DNA, read in part, is TGCAGTGCTCTGGCAGTAGGGGGACAAGAGACC. It is translated as CSALAVGGQET. The full CDR3 reads CSALAVGGQETQYF.

At least ten counts were recorded for this clone. The sequence runs out 3 residues before the end of the CDR3; the remainder is reconstructed from the germline J gene. This chain uses TRBV14 with TRBJ1-5; D is possibly TRBD1 (6 bases). V was clipped by 4 bases and J by 2 bases, with 18 bases between them. Germline lookup yields CDR1 SGHDN and CDR2 FVKESK. The CDR3 loop spans 17 amino acids. CDR3 loop: CASSRDVQGRGNQPQHF. The covered CDR3 bases are TGTGCCAGCAGCCGAGACGTACAGGGTCGCGGCAATCAGCCC. Looking up the rest from reference TRBV14 and TRBJ1-5 gives the full variable domain: EAGVTQFPSHSVIEKGQTVTLRCDPISGHDNLYWYRRVMGKEIKFLLHFVKESKQDESGMPNNRFLAERTGGTYSTLKVQPAELEDSGVYFCASSRDVQGRGNQPQHFGDGTRLSIL.

This clone was detected ten times or more. Read coverage stops 3 residues before the CDR3 terminus; the germline J gene supplies the remainder. The rearrangement links TRBV5-1 to TRBJ2-1; a possible D gene is TRBD1 (6 bases). The CDR3 is 12 residues long. Germline V CDR1 and CDR2: SGHRS, YFSETQ. The V and J ends lost 5 bases and 9 bases respectively, with 12 bases between them. CDR3 DNA (partial): TGCGCCAGCAGTTACATAGGGGGTGAG. Its protein is CASSYIGGE. The complete CDR3 reads CASSYIGGEQFF.

This clone was seen repeatedly, ten times or more. With the read ending 3 residues before the CDR3 end, the germline J gene is used to fill in that end. The chain is built from TRBV4-1 and TRBJ2-3; 12 nucleotides match TRBD2. With V trimmed by 3 bases and J by 1 base, 5 bases remained unmatched. Germline CDR1 is MGHRA and CDR2 is YSYEKL. CDR3 length equals 17 residues. The sequenced CDR3 bases are TGCGCCAGCAGCCAGGCACGACTAGCGGGGGGCACAGATACG. This gives the protein CASSQARLAGGTDT. The CDR3 reads in full as CASSQARLAGGTDTQYF.

This clone was counted between two and nine times. The missing CDR3 end, 3 residues past where the read stops, is filled in from the germline J gene. This chain links TRBV2 with TRBJ2-3, with D perhaps TRBD2 (5 bases). Trimming shortened V by 1 base and J by 0 bases, and 5 bases separated the two germline ends. The CDR3 covers 14 residues. CDR1 and CDR2 (germline): SNHLY, FYNNEI. CDR3 DNA (partial): TGTGCCAGCAGTGAAGGGACTAGCACAGATACG. Protein: CASSEGTSTDT. The full-length CDR3 reads as CASSEGTSTDTQYF.

This clone was detected ten times or more. The read comes to an end 3 residues before the CDR3 does, leaving the germline J gene to fill in the end. The chain employs TRBV19 and TRBJ1-5; D unresolved. CDR1 is LNHDA and CDR2 is SQIVND in the germline V gene (reference sequence). The CDR3 has 12 amino acids. The CDR3 protein is CASSPRKGPQHF. The part of the CDR3 DNA that was read is TGTGCCAGTAGTCCCCGGAAGGGTCCC.

This clone was picked up a small number of times. The read terminates 3 residues before the CDR3 end, so the remaining end is supplied by the germline J gene. V and J are TRBV18 and TRBJ2-7; D perhaps matches TRBD2 (7 bases). The CDR3 is made up of 16 amino acids. Trimming pared 3 bases from V and 0 bases from J, leaving 15 bases between. Germline-derived CDR1 and CDR2 are KGHSH and LQKENI. The CDR3 reads CASSPSSGGSSYEQYF. CDR3 bases read: TGTGCCAGCTCACCCTCCTCGGGGGGCTCCTCCTACGAG.

Ten or more counts support this clone. The read terminates 3 residues before the CDR3 end, so the remaining end is supplied by the germline J gene. The V and J genes are TRBV2 and TRBJ2-6, with no clear D. V was clipped by 3 bases and J by 0 bases, with 6 bases between them. This CDR3 has 15 residues. The germline V gene encodes CDR1 SNHLY and CDR2 FYNNEI. The CDR3 DNA, read in part, is TGTGCCAGCAGTGACTTCTCCTCTGGGGCCAACGTC. It encodes CASSDFSSGANV. The entire CDR3 reads CASSDFSSGANVLTF.

As concerns this clone: The read finishes 3 residues shy of the CDR3 end, and the germline J gene is used to complete it. V usage is TRBV5-1 and J usage is TRBJ2-1; TRBD1 aligns across 7 bases. The V gene end was trimmed by 4 bases and the J gene end by 6 bases; junction bases not matched to a gene: 4. The CDR3 runs to 13 residues. CDR1 and CDR2 (germline): SGHRS, YFSETQ. CDR3 DNA, as far as it was read: TGCGCCAGCAGCCTGGGGACAGTCAATGAG. Its protein product is CASSLGTVNE. From start to end, the CDR3 is CASSLGTVNEQFF.

This clone occurred a few times. With the read ending 3 residues before the CDR3 end, the germline J gene is used to fill in that end. In the same sample, other DNA sequences code for this CDR3. The V and J genes are TRBV19 and TRBJ2-3, with 9 bases matching TRBD2. The V segment lost 9 bases and the J segment 7 bases; nucleotides outside the gene matches: 14. This CDR3 contains 15 residues. The V gene's germline CDR1 is LNHDA and CDR2 SQIVND (reference sequence). The CDR3 is CASSDRGRVPNTQYF. CDR3 bases read: TGTGCCAGCAGTGATCGCGGGAGGGTACCGAATACG.